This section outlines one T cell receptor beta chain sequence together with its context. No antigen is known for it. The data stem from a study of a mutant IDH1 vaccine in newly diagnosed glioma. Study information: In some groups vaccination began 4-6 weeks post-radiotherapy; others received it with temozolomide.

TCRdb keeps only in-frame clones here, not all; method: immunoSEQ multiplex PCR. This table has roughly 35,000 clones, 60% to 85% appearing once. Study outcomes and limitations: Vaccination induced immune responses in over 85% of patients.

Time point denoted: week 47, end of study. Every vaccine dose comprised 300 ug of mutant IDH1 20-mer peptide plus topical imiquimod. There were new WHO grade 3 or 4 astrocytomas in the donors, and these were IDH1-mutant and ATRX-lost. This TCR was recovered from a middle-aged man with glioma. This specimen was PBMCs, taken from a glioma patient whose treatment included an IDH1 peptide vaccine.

CDR3 bases: TGTGCCAGTAGTGGGGGACTGGGAGAAGCTTTCTTT. Protein: CASSGGLGEAFF. This chain connects TRBV19 to TRBJ1-1; D possibly corresponds to TRBD1 (5 bases). The V gene lost 5 bases and the J gene lost 8 bases, with 12 bases spanning the gap. The CDR3 contains 12 residues. CDR1 is LNHDA, CDR2 SQIVND, per germline (reference sequence).